This T cell receptor (beta chain) is from a study of T cell repertoires in cytomegalovirus infection. In the study overall: Indications of both CMV infection and matching HLA type were provided by public TCR beta signatures.

Broader study findings: The ex vivo response was dominated by HLA-C-restricted CMV-specific TCR beta clonotypes.

From the reads, TCRdb called clonotypes with MiXCR, one entry per CDR3 protein. The repertoire holds 450,000 to 550,000 distinct CDR3 sequences, with approximately 15% as singletons. Germline trimming cut 6 bases from V and 4 bases from J; bases unmatched to any gene: 10. The CDR3 consists of 17 residues. The table lists this clonotype with many counts. Its target is not known. The receptor's source is a human donor in good health (CMV status not recorded). Some clones in this sample may be carry-over from other donors' samples. The sequencing sample was made of CD8+ T cells from PBMCs. The chain employs TRBV12-3 or TRBV12-4 and TRBJ2-3, with 13 bases identical to TRBD2. The CDR3 DNA sequence: TGTGCCAGCAGCTACATACTAGCGGGAGGGATCCCAGATACGCAGTATTTT. Protein: CASSYILAGGIPDTQYF.